This passage covers 16 T cell receptor beta chains from one sample sequenced in a study of T cells expressing NK-cell markers. Reprocessing the 5' RACE reads, TCRdb reports a single entry for every CDR3 protein and omits DNA. The sample's table shows some 460,000 distinct CDR3 sequences. Sequencing was performed on blood T cells: a sorted CD56 or NKG2C T cell subset, CD4+ or CD8+ T cells, or bulk PBMC T cells (not recorded which). The receptors shown here come from a woman aged 45-60 years in good health.

The CDR3 loop reads CASILREGRHNEQFF. The chain uses TRBV12-3 or TRBV12-4 and TRBJ2-1; TCRdb reports TRBD2, a call that lacks DNA to check it against. This CDR3 has 15 amino acids.

This chain uses TRBV5-4 with TRBJ2-3; the TCRdb D gene call, TRBD2, has no DNA to confirm it. Germline V lookup: CDR1 SGHNT, CDR2 YYREEE (reference sequence). The CDR3 has 13 amino acids. The CDR3 sequence is CASKSRDSNTQYF.

The rearrangement uses TRBV12-3 or TRBV12-4 and TRBJ1-2; TCRdb designates TRBD1, a call that cannot be tested without DNA. The CDR3 loop spans 15 amino acids. CDR3 amino acids: CASSPPTGPVYGYTF.

V gene TRBV20-1 combines with J gene TRBJ2-2. The CDR3 is made up of 12 amino acids. Germline CDR1 and CDR2: DFQATT and SNEGSKA (reference sequence). The CDR3 reads CSASRGTGELFF.

The rearrangement uses TRBV5-5 and TRBJ2-2. The germline CDR1 and CDR2 sequences are SGHKS and YYEKEE (reference sequence). The CDR3 consists of 14 residues. The CDR3 sequence is CASSLLGYTGELFF. The whole variable domain, filled in from reference TRBV5-5 and TRBJ2-2, reads DAGVTQSPTHLIKTRGQQVTLRCSPISGHKSVSWYQQVLGQGPQFIFQYYEKEERGRGNFPDRFSARQFPNYSSELNVNALLLGDSALYLCASSLLGYTGELFFGEGSRLTVL.

The chain has TRBV9 and TRBJ2-1; the TCRdb call, TRBD2, lacks DNA for checking. CDR1 is SGDLS and CDR2 is YYNGEE in the germline V gene. This CDR3 has 19 amino acids. The CDR3 sequence is CASSAPGLQTSGVYNEQFF.

V and J are TRBV9 and TRBJ1-4; no DNA is available, so the TRBD1 call from TCRdb remains unchecked. There are 15 residues in the CDR3. Germline values: CDR1 SGDLS, CDR2 YYNGEE. The CDR3 loop is CASSPRGQGSEKLFF.

The chain couples TRBV11-1 to TRBJ2-1; TCRdb designates TRBD1, a call that cannot be tested without DNA. This CDR3 region has 15 residues. The germline V gene has CDR1 SGHAT and CDR2 FQDESV (reference sequence). CDR3 in amino acids: CASSRTGGTYNEQFF.

The CDR3 loop is CASGLAYEQFF. The rearrangement joins TRBV6-6 to TRBJ2-1; the TCRdb call, TRBD2, lacks DNA for checking. Germline V gene lookup returns CDR1 MNHNY and CDR2 SVGAGI (reference sequence). CDR3 length: 11 residues.

The V call is TRBV7-3, the J call TRBJ2-3; TCRdb's D call of TRBD1 is untestable without DNA. Per the germline V gene, CDR1 is SGHTA and CDR2 is FQGTGA. The CDR3 totals 15 residues. The CDR3 reads CASSTARTDTDTQYF.

V is TRBV30 and J is TRBJ1-5; with no DNA, the TCRdb D assignment of TRBD1 cannot be verified. The CDR3 runs to 13 residues. Germline CDR1 and CDR2: GTSNPN and SVGIG (reference sequence). CDR3 region: CAWKSGLDQPQHF.

CDR3 residues: CASSLTLAFTGELFF. This chain joins TRBV14 and TRBJ2-2; lacking DNA, the TRBD2 call made by TCRdb goes unchecked. The CDR3 covers 15 residues. The V gene's germline CDR1 is SGHDN and CDR2 FVKESK.

V gene TRBV5-1 combines with J gene TRBJ2-3; TCRdb's D call of TRBD1 is untestable without DNA. Germline values: CDR1 SGHRS, CDR2 YFSETQ. This CDR3 spans 16 amino acids. CDR3: CASTDHVGGLTDTQYF.

The chain couples TRBV5-1 to TRBJ2-1; with no DNA, the TCRdb D assignment of TRBD2 cannot be verified. The CDR3 is made up of 15 amino acids. Germline lookup yields CDR1 SGHRS and CDR2 YFSETQ. The CDR3 protein is CASSDRASGYNEQFF.

V is TRBV11-3 and J is TRBJ2-1; the D gene TCRdb calls, TRBD1, cannot be checked with no DNA. Germline V lookup: CDR1 SGHNT, CDR2 YENEEA. The CDR3 is made up of 16 amino acids. CDR3 region: CASSLDRQLPVNEQFF.

The V and J genes are TRBV25-1 and TRBJ2-1. Germline V lookup: CDR1 MGHDK, CDR2 SYGVNS. The CDR3 sequence is 11 residues long. CDR3 sequence: CASRDTGEQFF.